Included here is one TCR beta chain sequence, with context. The CDR3 runs to 14 residues. Following a re-call of the 5' RACE reads, TCRdb has one entry per CDR3 protein and lacks DNA. The sample has approximately 550,000 distinct CDR3 sequences. This sample is part of a study of T cells expressing NK-cell markers. This sequence originates from a man aged 18 to 29 in good health. Sample: blood T cells: a sorted CD56 or NKG2C T cell subset, CD4+ or CD8+ T cells, or bulk PBMC T cells (not recorded which). The chain links TRBV12-3 or TRBV12-4 to TRBJ1-1; the TCRdb call, TRBD1, lacks DNA for checking. CDR3 sequence: CASSLTGVQREAFF.